The T cell receptor (beta chain) under discussion was sequenced for a study of shared clonotypes between healthy human individuals. Study-level background: Donors had three CD4 naive, three CD4 memory, two CD8 naive and one CD8 memory plate apiece. General study points: Some naive CD4 clonotypes, 4.5% to 5.5%, turned up in common across several donors.

Naive CD8 populations comprised CD45RO-negative cells positively selected for CCR7, excluding terminally differentiated effector memory CD45RA+ cells. Remarks on this clone: Its antigen is unidentified.

V was clipped by 1 base and J by 1 base, with 7 bases between them. The CDR3 contains 14 residues. Germline V lookup: CDR1 LGHNA, CDR2 YSLEER. As processed by the authors: There were no quality scores in the junction-only immunoSEQ sequences, so filtering differed. TCRdb's copy holds only in-frame clones and misses some; the assay was immunoSEQ multiplex PCR. The V and J calls and clone size are taken from that table; D and trimming were inferred from the DNA. This sample yields under 2,000,000 clones, of which about 95% are seen a single time; under 1.5% belongs to the top ten. The sequencing input was naive CD8+ T cells sorted from blood. The receptor's source is a man aged 18 to 30 in good health. This rearrangement joins TRBV4-3 to TRBJ2-5; D unclear. CDR3 bases: TGCGCCAGCAGCCAAGGCATAGCCCAAGAGACCCAGTACTTC. This encodes CASSQGIAQETQYF.